This T cell receptor (beta chain) was identified during a study of cytomegalovirus exposure and HLA in healthy donors. Regarding the study as a whole: While the bulk of TCR sequences proved rare, some public TCRs turned up in many donors.

CDR1 is LNHDA, CDR2 SQIVND, per germline (reference sequence). This CDR3 comprises 14 residues. V shed 6 bases and J shed 4 bases, with 15 bases lying between them. On this clone: Its antigen is not identified.

Repertoires were generated with immunoSEQ multiplex PCR, while TCRdb's copy carries only in-frame clones and drops some. The data hold approximately 98,000 clones, with 90% to 96% observed a single time. Input material: PBMCs. The TCR originated in a woman between 18 and 29 years old in good health and CMV-seronegative. The rearrangement links TRBV19 to TRBJ1-2; D is unresolved. The CDR3 sequence is CASSGKGEVYGYTF. The CDR3 DNA reads as TGTGCCAGTAGCGGGAAGGGCGAGGTCTATGGCTACACCTTC.